This note documents a single T cell receptor (beta chain) sequence. This sample is drawn from a study of T cells after yellow fever vaccination. TCRdb analysed the 5' RACE reads with MiXCR anew, one entry per CDR3 protein. Of just under 600,000 distinct CDR3 sequences listed, roughly 14% are singletons. CDR1 and CDR2 from the germline V gene are DFQATT and SNEGSKA (reference sequence). V lost 0 bases and J lost 0, with 12 bases in between. The CDR3 runs to 16 residues. The TCR comes from a man aged 30 to 45 who received the YFV17D yellow fever vaccine. The material sequenced was PBMCs, taken on the day of the yellow fever booster vaccination. This chain connects TRBV20-1 to TRBJ1-3, with a weak D call TRBD1 (6 bases). The CDR3 spells CSARDSQGSSGNTIYF. In nucleotides, the CDR3 is TGCAGTGCTAGAGATAGTCAGGGGAGCTCTGGAAACACCATATATTTT.